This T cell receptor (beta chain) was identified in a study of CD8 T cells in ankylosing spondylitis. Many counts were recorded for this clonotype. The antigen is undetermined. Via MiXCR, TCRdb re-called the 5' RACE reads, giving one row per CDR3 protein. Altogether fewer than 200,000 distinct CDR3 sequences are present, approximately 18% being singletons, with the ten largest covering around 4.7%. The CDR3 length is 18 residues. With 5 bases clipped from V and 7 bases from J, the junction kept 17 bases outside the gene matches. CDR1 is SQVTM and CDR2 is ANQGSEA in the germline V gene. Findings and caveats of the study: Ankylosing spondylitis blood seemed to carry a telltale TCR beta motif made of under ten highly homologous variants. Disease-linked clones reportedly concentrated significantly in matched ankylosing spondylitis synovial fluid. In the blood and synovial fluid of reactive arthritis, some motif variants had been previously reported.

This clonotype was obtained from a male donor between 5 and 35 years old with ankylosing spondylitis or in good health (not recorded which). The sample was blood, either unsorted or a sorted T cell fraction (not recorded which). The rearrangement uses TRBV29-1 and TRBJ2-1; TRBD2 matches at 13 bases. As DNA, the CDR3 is TGCAGCGTTTCCGGGACTAGCGGGATGCTAACGACGATAAATGAGCAGTTCTTC. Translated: CSVSGTSGMLTTINEQFF.